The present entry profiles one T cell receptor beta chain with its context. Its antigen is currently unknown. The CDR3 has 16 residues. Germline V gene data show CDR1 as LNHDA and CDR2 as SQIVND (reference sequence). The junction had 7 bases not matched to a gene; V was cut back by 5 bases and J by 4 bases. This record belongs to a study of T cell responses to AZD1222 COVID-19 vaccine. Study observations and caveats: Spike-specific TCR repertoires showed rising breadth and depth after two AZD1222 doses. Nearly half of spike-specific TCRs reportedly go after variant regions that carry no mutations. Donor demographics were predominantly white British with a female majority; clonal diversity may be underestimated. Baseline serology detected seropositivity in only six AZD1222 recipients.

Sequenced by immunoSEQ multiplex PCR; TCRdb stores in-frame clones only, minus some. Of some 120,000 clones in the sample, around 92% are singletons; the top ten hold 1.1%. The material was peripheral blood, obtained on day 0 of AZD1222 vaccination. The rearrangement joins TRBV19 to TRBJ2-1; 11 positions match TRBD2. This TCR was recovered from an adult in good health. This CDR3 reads CASSAARLAGYNEQFF. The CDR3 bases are TGTGCCAGTAGTGCTGCACGACTAGCGGGGTACAATGAGCAGTTCTTC.